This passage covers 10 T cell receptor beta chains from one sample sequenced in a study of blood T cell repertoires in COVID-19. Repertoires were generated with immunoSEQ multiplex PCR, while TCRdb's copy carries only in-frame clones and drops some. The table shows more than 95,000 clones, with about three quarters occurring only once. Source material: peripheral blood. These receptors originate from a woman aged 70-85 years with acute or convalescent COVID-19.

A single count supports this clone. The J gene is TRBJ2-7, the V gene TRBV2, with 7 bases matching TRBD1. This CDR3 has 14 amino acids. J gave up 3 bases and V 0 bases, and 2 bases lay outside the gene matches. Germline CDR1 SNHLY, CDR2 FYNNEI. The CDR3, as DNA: TGTGCCAGCAGTGAAGCCAGGGGGATCTACGAGCAGTACTTC. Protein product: CASSEARGIYEQYF.

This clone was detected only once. The CDR3 loop reads CASNRQGAETQYF. The CDR3 bases are TGTGCCAGCAACCGACAGGGGGCGGAGACCCAGTACTTC. The rearrangement links TRBV5-4 to TRBJ2-5, with TRBD1 identical over 10 bases. V was clipped by 6 bases and J by 5 bases; unmatched bases: 4. The CDR3 is 13 residues long. Germline CDR1 is SGHNT and CDR2 is YYREEE (reference sequence). The variable domain in full, with the rest retrieved from reference TRBV5-4 and TRBJ2-5, is ETGVTQSPTHLIKTRGQQVTLRCSSQSGHNTVSWYQQALGQGPQFIFQYYREEENGRGNFPPRFSGLQFPNYSSELNVNALELDDSALYLCASNRQGAETQYFGPGTRLLVL.

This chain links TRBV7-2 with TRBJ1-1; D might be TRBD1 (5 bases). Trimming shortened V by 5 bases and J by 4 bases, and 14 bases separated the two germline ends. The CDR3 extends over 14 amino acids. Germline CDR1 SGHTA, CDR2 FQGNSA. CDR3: CASSPVWTLTEAFF. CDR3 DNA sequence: TGTGCCAGCAGCCCTGTTTGGACACTCACTGAAGCTTTCTTT.

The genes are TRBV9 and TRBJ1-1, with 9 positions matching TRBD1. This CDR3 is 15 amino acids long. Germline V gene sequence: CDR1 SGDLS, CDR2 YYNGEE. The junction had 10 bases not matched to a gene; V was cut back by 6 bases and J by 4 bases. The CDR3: CASTSSGTGLTEAFF. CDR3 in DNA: TGTGCCAGCACTAGTTCCGGGACAGGGCTCACTGAAGCTTTCTTT. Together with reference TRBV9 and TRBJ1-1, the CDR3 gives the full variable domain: DSGVTQTPKHLITATGQRVTLRCSPRSGDLSVYWYQQSLDQGLQFLIQYYNGEERAKGNILERFSAQQFPDLHSELNLSSLELGDSALYFCASTSSGTGLTEAFFGQGTRLTVV.

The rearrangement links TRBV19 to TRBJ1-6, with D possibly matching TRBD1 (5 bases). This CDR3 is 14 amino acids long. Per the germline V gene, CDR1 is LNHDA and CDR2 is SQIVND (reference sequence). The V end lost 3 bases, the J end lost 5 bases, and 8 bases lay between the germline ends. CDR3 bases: TGTGCCAGTAGTATCAGACAGAATAATTCACCCCTCCACTTT. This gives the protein CASSIRQNNSPLHF.

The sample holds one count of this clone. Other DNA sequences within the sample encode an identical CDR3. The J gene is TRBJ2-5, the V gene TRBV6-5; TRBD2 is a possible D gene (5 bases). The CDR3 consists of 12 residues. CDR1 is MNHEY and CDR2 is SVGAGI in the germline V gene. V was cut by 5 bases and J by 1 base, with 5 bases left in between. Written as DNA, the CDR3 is TGTGCCAGCAGTCGGGGCCAAGAGACCCAGTACTTC. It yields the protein CASSRGQETQYF.

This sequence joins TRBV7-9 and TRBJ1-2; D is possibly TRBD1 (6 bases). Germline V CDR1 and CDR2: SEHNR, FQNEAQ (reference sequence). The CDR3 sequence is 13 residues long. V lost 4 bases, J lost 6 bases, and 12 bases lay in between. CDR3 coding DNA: TGTGCCAGCAGCTCATCCTCAGGGGATGGCTACACCTTC. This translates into CASSSSSGDGYTF.

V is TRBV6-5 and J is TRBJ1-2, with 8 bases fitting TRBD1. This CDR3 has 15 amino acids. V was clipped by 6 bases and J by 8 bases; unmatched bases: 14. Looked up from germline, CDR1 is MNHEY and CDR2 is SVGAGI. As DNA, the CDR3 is TGTGCCAGCAGCCACCATCCGGACAGGGTATCCGGCTACACCTTC. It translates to CASSHHPDRVSGYTF.

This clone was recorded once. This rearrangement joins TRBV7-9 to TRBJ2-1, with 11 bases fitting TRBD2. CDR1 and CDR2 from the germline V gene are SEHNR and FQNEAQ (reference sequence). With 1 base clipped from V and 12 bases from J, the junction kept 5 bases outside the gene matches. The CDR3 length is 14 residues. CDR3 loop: CASSLELAGAPQFF. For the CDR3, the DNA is TGTGCCAGCAGCTTAGAACTAGCGGGGGCCCCGCAGTTCTTC.

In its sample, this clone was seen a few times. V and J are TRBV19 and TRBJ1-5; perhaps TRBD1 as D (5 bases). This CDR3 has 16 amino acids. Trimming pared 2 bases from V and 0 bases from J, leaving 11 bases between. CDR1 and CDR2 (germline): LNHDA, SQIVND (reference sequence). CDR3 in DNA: TGTGCCAGTAGTATATCGTTCCAGGGTAGCAATCAGCCCCAGCATTTT. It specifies CASSISFQGSNQPQHF.